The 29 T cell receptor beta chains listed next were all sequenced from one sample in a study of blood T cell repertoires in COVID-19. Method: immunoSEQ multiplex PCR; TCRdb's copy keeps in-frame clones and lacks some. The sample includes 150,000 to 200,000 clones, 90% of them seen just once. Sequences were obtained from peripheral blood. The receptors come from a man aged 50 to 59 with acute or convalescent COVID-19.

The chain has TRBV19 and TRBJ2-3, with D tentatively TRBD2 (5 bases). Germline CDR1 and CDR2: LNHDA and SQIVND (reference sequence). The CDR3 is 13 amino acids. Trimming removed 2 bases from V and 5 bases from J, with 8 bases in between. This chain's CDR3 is CASSIYEGDTQYF. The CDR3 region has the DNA TGTGCCAGTAGTATATATGAGGGAGATACGCAGTATTTT.

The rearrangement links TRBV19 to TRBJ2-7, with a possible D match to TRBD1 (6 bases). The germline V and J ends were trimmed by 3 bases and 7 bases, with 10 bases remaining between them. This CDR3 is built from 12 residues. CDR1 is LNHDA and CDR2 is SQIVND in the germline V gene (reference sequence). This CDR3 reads CASSIIGTEQYF. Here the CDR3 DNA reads TGTGCCAGTAGTATTATTGGGACAGAGCAGTACTTC.

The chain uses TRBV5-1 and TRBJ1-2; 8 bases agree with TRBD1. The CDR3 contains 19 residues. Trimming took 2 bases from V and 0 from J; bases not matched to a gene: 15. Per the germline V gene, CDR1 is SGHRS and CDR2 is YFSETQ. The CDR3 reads CASSFNRDRTAPANYGYTF. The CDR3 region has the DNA TGCGCCAGCAGCTTTAACAGGGACAGGACGGCTCCAGCTAACTATGGCTACACCTTC.

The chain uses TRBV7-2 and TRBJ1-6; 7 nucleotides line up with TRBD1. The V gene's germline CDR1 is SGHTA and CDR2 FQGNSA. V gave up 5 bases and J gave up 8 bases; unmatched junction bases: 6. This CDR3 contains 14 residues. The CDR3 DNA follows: TGTGCCAGCAGCGAACAGGGGCGGTATTCACCCCTCCACTTT. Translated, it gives CASSEQGRYSPLHF.

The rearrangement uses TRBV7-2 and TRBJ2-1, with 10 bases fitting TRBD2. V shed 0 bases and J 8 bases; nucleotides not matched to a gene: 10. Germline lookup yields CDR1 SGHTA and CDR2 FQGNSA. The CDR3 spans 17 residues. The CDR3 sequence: CASSLASLAGATHEQFF. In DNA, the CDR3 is TGTGCCAGCAGCTTAGCCTCCCTAGCGGGAGCGACCCATGAGCAGTTCTTC.

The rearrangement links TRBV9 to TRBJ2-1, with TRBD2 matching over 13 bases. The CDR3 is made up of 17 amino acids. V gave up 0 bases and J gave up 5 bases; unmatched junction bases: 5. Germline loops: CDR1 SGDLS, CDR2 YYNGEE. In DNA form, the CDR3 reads TGTGCCAGCAGCGTAGAGACTAGCGGGAGGTTCAACAATGAGCAGTTCTTC. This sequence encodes CASSVETSGRFNNEQFF.

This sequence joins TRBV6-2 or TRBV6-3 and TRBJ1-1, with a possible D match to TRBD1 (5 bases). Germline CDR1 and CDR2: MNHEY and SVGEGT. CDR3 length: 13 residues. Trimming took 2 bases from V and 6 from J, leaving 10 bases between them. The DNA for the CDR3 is TGTGCCAGCAGTTACCAGGGAAGGTCTGAAGCTTTCTTT. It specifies CASSYQGRSEAFF.

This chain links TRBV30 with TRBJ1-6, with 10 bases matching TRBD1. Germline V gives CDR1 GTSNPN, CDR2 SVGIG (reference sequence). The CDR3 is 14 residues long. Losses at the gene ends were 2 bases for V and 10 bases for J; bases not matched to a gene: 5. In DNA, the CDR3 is TGTGCCTGGAGTCCTGGACAGGGGGGCTCACCCCTCCACTTT. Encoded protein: CAWSPGQGGSPLHF.

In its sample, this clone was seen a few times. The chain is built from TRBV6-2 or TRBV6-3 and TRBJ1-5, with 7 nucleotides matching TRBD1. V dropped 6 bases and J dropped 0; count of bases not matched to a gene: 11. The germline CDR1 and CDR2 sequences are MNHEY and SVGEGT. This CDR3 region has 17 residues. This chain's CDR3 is CASSKGGRGYSNQPQHF. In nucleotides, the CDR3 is TGTGCCAGCAGCAAAGGCGGCAGGGGGTATAGCAATCAGCCCCAGCATTTT.

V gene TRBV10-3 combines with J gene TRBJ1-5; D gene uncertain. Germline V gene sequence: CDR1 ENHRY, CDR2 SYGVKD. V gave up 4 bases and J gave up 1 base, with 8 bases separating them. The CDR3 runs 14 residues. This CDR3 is CAISVGLSNQPQHF. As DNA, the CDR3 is TGTGCCATCAGTGTTGGACTGAGCAATCAGCCCCAGCATTTT.

The CDR3, as DNA: TGTGCCAGCAGCCATAGGGGGACCGCGGAGACCCAGTACTTC. Its protein product is CASSHRGTAETQYF. This rearrangement joins TRBV3-1 (or the pseudogene TRBV3-2) to TRBJ2-5; a possible D gene is TRBD1 (6 bases). V shed 3 bases and J shed 5 bases, with 13 bases lying between them. The germline V gene encodes CDR1 LGHDT and CDR2 YNNKEL (reference sequence). The CDR3 length is 14 residues.

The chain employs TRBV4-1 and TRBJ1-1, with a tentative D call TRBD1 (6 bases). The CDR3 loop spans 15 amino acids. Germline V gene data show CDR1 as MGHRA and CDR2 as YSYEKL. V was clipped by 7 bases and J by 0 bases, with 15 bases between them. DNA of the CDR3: TGCGCCAGCACGCAGGGGCTTTACATGAACACTGAAGCTTTCTTT. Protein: CASTQGLYMNTEAFF.

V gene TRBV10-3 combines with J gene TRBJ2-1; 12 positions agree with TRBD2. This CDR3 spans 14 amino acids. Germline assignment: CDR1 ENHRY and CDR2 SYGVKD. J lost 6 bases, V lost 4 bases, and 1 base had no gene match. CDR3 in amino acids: CAISGLAGANEQFF. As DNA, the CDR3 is TGTGCCATCAGTGGACTAGCGGGGGCCAATGAGCAGTTCTTC.

Written as DNA, the CDR3 is TGTGCCAGCAGCCGTGACAGTAACTATGGCTACACCTTC. This sequence encodes CASSRDSNYGYTF. This chain joins TRBV2 and TRBJ1-2; D may be TRBD1 (5 bases). Germline V gene data show CDR1 as SNHLY and CDR2 as FYNNEI. V was cut by 6 bases and J by 1 base, with 9 bases left in between. This CDR3 has 13 residues.

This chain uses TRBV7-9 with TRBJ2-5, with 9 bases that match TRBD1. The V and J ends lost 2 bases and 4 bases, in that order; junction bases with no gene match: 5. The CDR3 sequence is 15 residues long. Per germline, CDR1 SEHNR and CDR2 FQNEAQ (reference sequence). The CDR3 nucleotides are TGTGCCAGCAGCTTAACCACAGGGGGCCGAGAGACCCAGTACTTC. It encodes CASSLTTGGRETQYF. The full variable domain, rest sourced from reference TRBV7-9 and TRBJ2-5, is DTGVSQNPRHKITKRGQNVTFRCDPISEHNRLYWYRQTLGQGPEFLTYFQNEAQLEKSRLLSDRFSAERPKGSFSTLEIQRTEQGDSAMYLCASSLTTGGRETQYFGPGTRLLVL.

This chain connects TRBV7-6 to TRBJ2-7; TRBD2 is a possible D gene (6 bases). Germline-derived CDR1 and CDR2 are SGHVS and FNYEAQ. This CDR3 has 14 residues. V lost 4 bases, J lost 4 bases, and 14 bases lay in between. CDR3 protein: CASSYGGYNYEQYF. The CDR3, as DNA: TGTGCCAGCAGCTACGGGGGTTACAATTACGAGCAGTACTTC.

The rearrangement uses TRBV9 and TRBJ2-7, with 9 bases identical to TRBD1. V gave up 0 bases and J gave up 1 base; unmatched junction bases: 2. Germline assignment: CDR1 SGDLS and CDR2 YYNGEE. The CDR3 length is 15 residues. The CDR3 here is CASSVGDRASYEQYF. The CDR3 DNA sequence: TGTGCCAGCAGCGTAGGGGACAGGGCTTCCTACGAGCAGTACTTC. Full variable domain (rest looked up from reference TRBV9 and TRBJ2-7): DSGVTQTPKHLITATGQRVTLRCSPRSGDLSVYWYQQSLDQGLQFLIQYYNGEERAKGNILERFSAQQFPDLHSELNLSSLELGDSALYFCASSVGDRASYEQYFGPGTRLTVT.

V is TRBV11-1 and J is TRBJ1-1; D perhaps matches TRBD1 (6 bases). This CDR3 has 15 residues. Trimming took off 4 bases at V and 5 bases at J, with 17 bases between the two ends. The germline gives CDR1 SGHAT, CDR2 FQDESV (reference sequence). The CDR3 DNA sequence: TGTGCCAGCAGCTATCTTTCAGGGGTGAGGACTGAAGCTTTCTTT. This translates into CASSYLSGVRTEAFF. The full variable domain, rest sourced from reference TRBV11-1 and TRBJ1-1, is EAEVAQSPRYKITEKSQAVAFWCDPISGHATLYWYRQILGQGPELLVQFQDESVVDDSQLPKDRFSAERLKGVDSTLKIQPAELGDSAMYLCASSYLSGVRTEAFFGQGTRLTVV.

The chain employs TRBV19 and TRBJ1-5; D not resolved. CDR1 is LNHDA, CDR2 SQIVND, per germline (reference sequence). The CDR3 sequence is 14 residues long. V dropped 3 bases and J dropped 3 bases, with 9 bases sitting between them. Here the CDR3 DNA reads TGTGCCAGTAGTATTGTCTTCTTCAATCAGCCCCAGCATTTT. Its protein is CASSIVFFNQPQHF.

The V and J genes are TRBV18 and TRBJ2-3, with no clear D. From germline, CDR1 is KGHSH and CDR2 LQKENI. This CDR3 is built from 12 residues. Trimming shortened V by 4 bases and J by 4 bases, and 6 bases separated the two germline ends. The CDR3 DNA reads TGTGCCAGCTCACGAGCGCCAGATACGCAGTATTTT. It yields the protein CASSRAPDTQYF.

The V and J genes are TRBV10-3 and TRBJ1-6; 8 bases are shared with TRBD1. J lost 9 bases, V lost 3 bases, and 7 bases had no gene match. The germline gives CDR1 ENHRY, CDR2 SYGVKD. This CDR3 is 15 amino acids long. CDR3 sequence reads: CAISELGQGPSPLHF. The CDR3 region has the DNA TGTGCCATCAGTGAACTCGGACAGGGACCTTCACCCCTCCACTTT.

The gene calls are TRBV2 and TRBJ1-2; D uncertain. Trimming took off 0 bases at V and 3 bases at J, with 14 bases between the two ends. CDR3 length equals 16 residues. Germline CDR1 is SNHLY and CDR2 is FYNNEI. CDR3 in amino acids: CASSEALEGLDYGYTF. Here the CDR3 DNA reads TGTGCCAGCAGTGAAGCGCTTGAGGGCCTGGACTATGGCTACACCTTC. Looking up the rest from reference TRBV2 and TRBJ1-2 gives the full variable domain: EPEVTQTPSHQVTQMGQEVILRCVPISNHLYFYWYRQILGQKVEFLVSFYNNEISEKSEIFDDQFSVERPDGSNFTLKIRSTKLEDSAMYFCASSEALEGLDYGYTFGSGTRLTVV.

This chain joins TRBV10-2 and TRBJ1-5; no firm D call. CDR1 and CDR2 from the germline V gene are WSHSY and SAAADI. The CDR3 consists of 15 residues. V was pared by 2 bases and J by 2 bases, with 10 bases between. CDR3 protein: CASSERGGGNQPQHF. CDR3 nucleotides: TGCGCCAGCAGTGAGCGGGGTGGTGGCAATCAGCCCCAGCATTTT.

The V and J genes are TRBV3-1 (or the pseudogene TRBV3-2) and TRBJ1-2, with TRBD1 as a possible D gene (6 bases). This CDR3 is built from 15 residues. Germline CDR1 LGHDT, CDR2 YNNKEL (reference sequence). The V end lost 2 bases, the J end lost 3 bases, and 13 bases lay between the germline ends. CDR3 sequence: CASSQYLDRDYGYTF. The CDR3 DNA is TGTGCCAGCAGCCAATATTTGGACAGAGACTATGGCTACACCTTC.

The chain's CDR3 is CASSPGGPQHF. The CDR3 bases are TGTGCCAGCTCACCAGGGGGCCCCCAGCATTTT. This rearrangement joins TRBV18 to TRBJ1-5, with D possibly TRBD1 on 6 matching bases. Trimming pared 2 bases from V and 10 bases from J, leaving 6 bases between. This CDR3 comprises 11 residues. Germline V gene lookup returns CDR1 KGHSH and CDR2 LQKENI.

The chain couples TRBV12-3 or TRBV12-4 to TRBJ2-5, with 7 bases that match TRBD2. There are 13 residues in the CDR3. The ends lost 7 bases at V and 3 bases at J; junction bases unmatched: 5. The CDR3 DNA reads TGTGCCAGCACCACCGGACTAGAAGAGACCCAGTACTTC. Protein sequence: CASTTGLEETQYF.

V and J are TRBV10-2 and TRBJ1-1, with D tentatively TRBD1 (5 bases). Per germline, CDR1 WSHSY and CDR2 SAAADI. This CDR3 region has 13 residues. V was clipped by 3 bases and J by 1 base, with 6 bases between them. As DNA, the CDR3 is TGCGCCAGCAGTGAAGGACAGAACACTGAAGCTTTCTTT. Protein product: CASSEGQNTEAFF.

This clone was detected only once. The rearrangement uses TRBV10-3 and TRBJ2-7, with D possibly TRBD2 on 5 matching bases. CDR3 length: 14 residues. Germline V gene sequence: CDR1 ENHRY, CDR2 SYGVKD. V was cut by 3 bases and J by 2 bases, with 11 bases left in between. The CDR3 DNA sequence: TGTGCCATCAGTGATCGGGGTTATACCTACGAGCAGTACTTC. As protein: CAISDRGYTYEQYF.

This CDR3 is CASSYDSGVASGELFF. CDR3 DNA: TGTGCCAGCAGCTACGATAGCGGGGTGGCTTCTGGGGAGCTGTTTTTT. The chain is built from TRBV9 and TRBJ2-2; 8 bases fit TRBD2. The germline gives CDR1 SGDLS, CDR2 YYNGEE. This CDR3 comprises 16 residues. With 4 bases clipped from V and 8 bases from J, the junction kept 13 bases outside the gene matches.